Listed below are T cell receptor beta chains from one sample, sequenced in a study of PD-1 blockade in classical Hodgkin lymphoma. Method: immunoSEQ multiplex PCR; TCRdb's copy keeps in-frame clones and lacks some. The repertoire includes 30,000 to 45,000 clones, roughly two thirds of them detected once, and roughly 15% sits in the top ten. Here the sequenced sample was peripheral blood mononuclear cells (PBMCs), taken before the second cycle of nivolumab. The receptors here all came from a human donor with classical Hodgkin lymphoma. Each CDR3 is given with its conserved first and last residue. The D gene is left open where the match is weak. Clone size is not always given. Where it is, it says once, few, many or a class for expanded clones.

d_call	j_call	clone_size	v_call	cdr3_nt	cdr3_aa
.	TRBJ2-3	once	TRBV5-4	TGTGCCAGCAGCTTGGGGACAGAGCAAGATACGCAGTATTTT	CASSLGTEQDTQYF
.	TRBJ2-7	.	TRBV4-2	TGTGCCAGCAGCCAAGGGGGCGGCGGAGGGGGGGCCTCCTACGAGCAGTACTTC	CASSQGGGGGGASYEQYF
TRBD2	TRBJ2-7	once	TRBV9	TGTGCCAGCAGCCCACAACTAGCGGGAGAGGGCGAGCAGTACTTC	CASSPQLAGEGEQYF
.	TRBJ2-5	.	TRBV7-7	TGTGCCAGCAGCTTAGGCGCGGACCCTAGAGAGACCCAGTACTTC	CASSLGADPRETQYF
.	TRBJ1-2	.	TRBV10-3	TGTGCCATCAGTGAGTCGCCAGGGGAGCATGGCTACACCTTC	CAISESPGEHGYTF
TRBD2	TRBJ2-5	.	TRBV5-1	TGCGCCAGCAGCTTGGGTGGCGGGGGGACTCAAGAGACCCAGTACTTC	CASSLGGGGTQETQYF
TRBD1	TRBJ2-1	.	TRBV19	TGTGCCAGTAGTTTCAAGACGGGACAGGGAGTCCATGAGCAGTTCTTC	CASSFKTGQGVHEQFF
TRBD1	TRBJ1-1	few	TRBV28	TGTGCCAGCAGTCCGGTACAGGGGGTTGCGAACACTGAAGCTTTCTTT	CASSPVQGVANTEAFF
TRBD2	TRBJ2-1	.	TRBV7-9	TGTGCCAGCAGCTTAGCTAGCGGGAGTACAAATGAGCAGTTCTTC	CASSLASGSTNEQFF
.	TRBJ2-2	once	TRBV5-4	TGTGCCAGCAGCTCCACGGGGGCCGGGGAGCTGTTTTTT	CASSSTGAGELFF
TRBD2	TRBJ2-1	few	TRBV5-1	TGCGCCAGCAGCTTGGATGGTAGCGGGGGTGTAAATGAGCAGTTCTTC	CASSLDGSGGVNEQFF
.	TRBJ1-5	.	TRBV28	TGTGCCAGCAGTTTATATAGGGATAGCAATCAGCCCCAGCATTTT	CASSLYRDSNQPQHF
TRBD1	TRBJ1-1	.	TRBV6-5	TGTGCCAGCAGGGGACAGTTGAACACTGAAGCTTTCTTT	CASRGQLNTEAFF
.	TRBJ2-3	.	TRBV7-2	TGTGCCAGCAGCATCGATAGACGCTCCACAGATACGCAGTATTTT	CASSIDRRSTDTQYF
.	TRBJ2-4	few	TRBV6-5	TGTGCCAGCAGTTACCGTGGGGGTCTAGCCAAAAACATTCAGTACTTC	CASSYRGGLAKNIQYF
TRBD1	TRBJ2-3	.	TRBV6-1	TGTGCCAGCAGTGAAGCCTTACAGGGGGCAGATACGCAGTATTTT	CASSEALQGADTQYF
.	TRBJ2-1	.	TRBV18	TGTGCCAGCTCACCAGCGGCGGGATCTTACAATGAGCAGTTCTTC	CASSPAAGSYNEQFF
.	TRBJ2-5	once	TRBV5-1	TGCGCCAGCAGCTCCCAGGGAGCCCAAGAGACCCAGTACTTC	CASSSQGAQETQYF
.	TRBJ1-2	.	TRBV7-9	TGTGCCGTTGCGGACACTAACTATGGCTACACCTTC	CAVADTNYGYTF
.	TRBJ1-1	.	TRBV18	TGTGCCAGCTCACCCTTGACGGCGAACACTGAAGCTTTCTTT	CASSPLTANTEAFF
.	TRBJ2-2	.	TRBV29-1	TGCAGCGTTGCTAGCCCCGGGGAGCTGTTTTTT	CSVASPGELFF
.	TRBJ2-1	.	TRBV6-5	TGTGCCAGCAGCTCAGCAGGAGAGCAGTTCTTC	CASSSAGEQFF
TRBD2	TRBJ2-7	once	TRBV11-2	TGTGCCAGCAGCTTTGGACTAGCGGGCTACGAGCAGTACTTC	CASSFGLAGYEQYF